This entry describes one TCR beta chain. This entry is derived from a study of cytomegalovirus exposure and HLA in healthy donors. The PCR used 60 Vbeta and 13 Jbeta primers. The repertoire was sequenced with immunoSEQ multiplex PCR; TCRdb's copy has only in-frame clones and lacks some. Of 180,000 or so clones in the sample, 70% to 85% were seen once. The V segment lost 6 bases and the J segment 1 base; nucleotides outside the gene matches: 6. The CDR3 has 14 residues. Germline CDR1 reads MGHDK; CDR2 reads SYGVNS. The gene calls are TRBV25-1 and TRBJ2-7; 7 bases map to TRBD1. This clonotype was sampled from a human donor in good health. The specimen sequenced was PBMCs. The CDR3 here is CASSRQGTSYEQYF. In nucleotides, the CDR3 is TGTGCCAGCAGCAGACAGGGTACGTCCTACGAGCAGTACTTC.